Below, 9 T cell receptor beta chains from the same sample are listed, as sequenced in a study of blood T cell repertoires in COVID-19. Assay: immunoSEQ multiplex PCR; the TCRdb copy retains only in-frame clones and omits some. The table lists under 250,000 clones, under 90% of them singletons. The sample comprised peripheral blood. The receptors were gathered from a woman aged 40 to 55 with active or convalescent COVID-19.

The sample holds a few counts of this clone. The chain carries TRBV7-9 and TRBJ2-3; D perhaps matches TRBD1 (5 bases). Trimming removed 8 bases at V and 2 bases at J, with 11 bases between. Germline CDR1 SEHNR, CDR2 FQNEAQ (reference sequence). The CDR3 is 13 amino acids. The CDR3 here is CASGRGPTDTQYF. In DNA form, the CDR3 reads TGTGCCAGCGGAAGGGGTCCCACAGATACGCAGTATTTT.

V gene TRBV19 combines with J gene TRBJ1-1, with no clear D. Germline V gene sequence: CDR1 LNHDA, CDR2 SQIVND (reference sequence). The CDR3 covers 13 residues. Trimming left V 5 bases short and J 3 bases short, with 10 bases between. The CDR3 is CASSFGPDTEAFF. The CDR3 DNA reads as TGTGCCAGTAGTTTTGGGCCGGACACTGAAGCTTTCTTT.

Remarks on this clone: The same CDR3 is also encoded by other DNA sequences in this sample. The J gene is TRBJ2-5, the V gene TRBV5-1; TRBD2 might be the D (6 bases). Germline loops: CDR1 SGHRS, CDR2 YFSETQ. Trimming took 0 bases from V and 2 from J, leaving 11 bases between them. The CDR3 length is 15 residues. The CDR3: CASSLVGDLQETQYF. The CDR3 DNA sequence: TGCGCCAGCAGCTTGGTCGGGGACTTACAAGAGACCCAGTACTTC.

The chain has TRBV18 and TRBJ2-3; 7 bases agree with TRBD2. Germline V lookup: CDR1 KGHSH, CDR2 LQKENI. The CDR3 extends over 18 amino acids. V shed 3 bases, J shed 4 bases, and the junction held 16 bases outside the gene matches. Written as DNA, the CDR3 is TGTGCCAGCTCACCGAAGCTGCCAGGCGGGAGTTTCGCAGATACGCAGTATTTT. This sequence encodes CASSPKLPGGSFADTQYF.

This clone was recorded at least ten times. The gene calls are TRBV2 and TRBJ2-6; perhaps TRBD2 as D (6 bases). V lost 7 bases to trimming and J lost 1 base, with 20 bases between them. CDR1 is SNHLY, CDR2 FYNNEI, per germline. CDR3 length: 18 amino acids. The CDR3 bases are TGTGCCAGCACCTTCTCGCGGGGCTCTTTATCTGGGGCCAACGTCCTGACTTTC. It yields the protein CASTFSRGSLSGANVLTF. The entire variable domain, with the rest obtained from reference TRBV2 and TRBJ2-6, is as follows: EPEVTQTPSHQVTQMGQEVILRCVPISNHLYFYWYRQILGQKVEFLVSFYNNEISEKSEIFDDQFSVERPDGSNFTLKIRSTKLEDSAMYFCASTFSRGSLSGANVLTFGAGSRLTVL.

The rearrangement links TRBV28 to TRBJ1-2; a possible D gene is TRBD1 (5 bases). Trimming shortened V by 2 bases and J by 4 bases, and 14 bases separated the two germline ends. This CDR3 is built from 15 residues. Germline-derived CDR1 and CDR2 are MDHEN and SYDVKM. CDR3 protein: CASSLGAGRTYGYTF. The CDR3 DNA reads as TGTGCCAGCAGTTTAGGAGCAGGGAGGACCTATGGCTACACCTTC.

The DNA of the CDR3 is TGTGCCTGGAGTGAGAGTTACGAGCAGTACTTC. Residues: CAWSESYEQYF. The chain joins TRBV30 to TRBJ2-7; D gene ambiguous. V lost 1 base, J lost 4 bases, and 5 bases lay in between. Looked up from germline, CDR1 is GTSNPN and CDR2 is SVGIG (reference sequence). There are 11 residues in the CDR3.

This clone was observed a single time. The chain has TRBV3-1 (or the pseudogene TRBV3-2) and TRBJ1-2; D uncertain. Looked up from germline, CDR1 is LGHDT and CDR2 is YNNKEL (reference sequence). CDR3 length equals 13 residues. V lost 0 bases and J 3 bases, leaving 5 bases between the germline ends. This chain's CDR3 is CASSQEGHYGYTF. In DNA, the CDR3 is TGTGCCAGCAGCCAAGAGGGCCACTATGGCTACACCTTC.

The rearrangement links TRBV3-1 (or the pseudogene TRBV3-2) to TRBJ1-2; TRBD1 matches 7 bases. V gave up 2 bases and J gave up 4 bases; unmatched junction bases: 16. The germline V gene has CDR1 LGHDT and CDR2 YNNKEL (reference sequence). The CDR3 covers 18 residues. CDR3 coding DNA: TGTGCCAGCAGCCAACACCACCAAAGAAGGGACAGATTCTATGGCTACACCTTC. This encodes CASSQHHQRRDRFYGYTF.